The 27 T cell receptor beta chains below were found in one sample sequenced in a study of CD8 T cells in Susac syndrome (dated by TCRdb to about 2019). The library was made by the immunoSEQ multiplex PCR assay. RNA was extracted using the RNeasy kit, and about 0.5 to 1 ug of the RNA was reverse transcribed with random hexamers. TCRdb's own reprocessing of the public reads used fastp at Q25 and MiXCR and kept productive beta chains. CDR3 protein sequences are deduplicated, and each keeps its most common genes and DNA. This sample is represented by a few hundred thousand distinct CDR3 sequences; over 90% of them were singletons. 0.082% of the sample is held by the ten biggest clonotypes. The sequenced sample consisted of CD4+ T cells from PBMCs. The receptors here all came from a human donor with multiple sclerosis.

The chain is built from TRBV20-1 and TRBJ1-6; 9 positions match TRBD1. In germline, CDR1 is DFQATT, CDR2 SNEGSKA (reference sequence). The V and J ends lost 6 bases and 10 bases, in that order; junction bases with no gene match: 10. The CDR3 totals 14 residues. The CDR3 loop is CSAKSGTGQSPLHF. As DNA, the CDR3 is TGCAGTGCGAAGTCCGGGACAGGGCAATCACCCCTCCACTTT.

This clonotype was counted once. V is TRBV29-1 and J is TRBJ1-4; TRBD1 matches at 10 bases. The germline CDR1 and CDR2 sequences are SQVTM and ANQGSEA. J lost 2 bases, V lost 7 bases, and 13 bases had no gene match. CDR3 length: 17 amino acids. CDR3 coding DNA: TGCAGCGCCCGGGCCGGGACAGGGGTGGAGACTAATGAAAAACTGTTTTTT. As protein: CSARAGTGVETNEKLFF.

This sequence joins TRBV6-5 and TRBJ2-5; the match to TRBD2 covers 7 bases. Per the germline V gene, CDR1 is MNHEY and CDR2 is SVGAGI. With V trimmed by 2 bases and J by 2 bases, 5 bases remained unmatched. The CDR3 spans 15 residues. The CDR3 loop reads CASSYGAGEQETQYF. For the CDR3, the DNA is TGTGCCAGCAGTTACGGCGCGGGGGAGCAAGAGACCCAGTACTTC.

The chain employs TRBV7-2 and TRBJ2-1; D is perhaps TRBD1 (5 bases). The CDR3 length is 14 residues. The V gene lost 8 bases and the J gene lost 6 bases, with 17 bases spanning the gap. Germline V lookup: CDR1 SGHTA, CDR2 FQGNSA. The CDR3 sequence: CASASLGLINEQFF. CDR3 DNA sequence: TGTGCCAGCGCCTCCCTGGGGCTAATCAATGAGCAGTTCTTC.

The chain employs TRBV19 and TRBJ1-2; 7 bases align to TRBD1. The germline gives CDR1 LNHDA, CDR2 SQIVND (reference sequence). This CDR3 has 15 residues. With V trimmed by 5 bases and J by 2 bases, 8 bases remained unmatched. The CDR3 DNA sequence: TGTGCCAGTAGTTCCGATCGGGACAGCAACTATGGCTACACCTTC. It yields the protein CASSSDRDSNYGYTF.

This clonotype was recorded a few times. The genes are TRBV12-3 or TRBV12-4 and TRBJ1-5, with 7 nucleotides matching TRBD1. This CDR3 is built from 13 residues. With V trimmed by 5 bases and J by 6 bases, 4 bases remained unmatched. In nucleotides, the CDR3 is TGTGCCAGCAGTCCCGCAGGGGGTCAGCCCCAGCATTTT. Protein: CASSPAGGQPQHF.

This chain connects TRBV2 to TRBJ2-7; D not resolved. Germline lookup yields CDR1 SNHLY and CDR2 FYNNEI. The V and J ends lost 4 bases and 3 bases respectively, with 4 bases between them. This CDR3 is 11 amino acids long. CDR3: CASSAVYEQYV. As DNA, the CDR3 is TGTGCCAGCAGTGCCGTCTACGAGCAGTACGTC.

This CDR3 reads CAWSVGGNNQPQHF. In nucleotides, the CDR3 is TGTGCCTGGAGTGTGGGGGGTAACAATCAGCCCCAGCATTTT. The chain is built from TRBV30 and TRBJ1-5; TRBD1 might be the D (5 bases). CDR1 GTSNPN and CDR2 SVGIG come from the germline V gene (reference sequence). V lost 0 bases and J 3 bases, leaving 9 bases between the germline ends. The CDR3 contains 14 residues. Based on the CDR3 plus reference TRBV30 and TRBJ1-5, the full variable domain is SQTIHQWPATLVQPVGSPLSLECTVEGTSNPNLYWYRQAAGRGLQLLFYSVGIGQISSEVPQNLSASRPQDRQFILSSKKLLLSDSGFYLCAWSVGGNNQPQHFGDGTRLSIL.

The chain recombines TRBV3-1 with TRBJ2-2; no firm D call. V dropped 2 bases and J dropped 8 bases, with 6 bases sitting between them. This CDR3 comprises 12 residues. From germline, CDR1 is LGHDT and CDR2 YNNKEL (reference sequence). The CDR3 spells CASSQPPGELFF. In DNA, the CDR3 is TGTGCCAGCAGCCAACCTCCGGGGGAGCTGTTTTTT.

J is TRBJ2-5 and V is TRBV11-2, with TRBD2 identical over 9 bases. CDR1 is SGHAT, CDR2 FQNNGV, per germline. CDR3 length: 17 amino acids. The ends lost 1 base at V and 0 bases at J; junction bases unmatched: 6. The CDR3 coding sequence is TGTGCCAGCAGCTTAGGGGTGGTAGCGGGGGACCAAGAGACCCAGTACTTC. Its protein product is CASSLGVVAGDQETQYF.

The V and J genes are TRBV7-9 and TRBJ2-2; either TRBD1 or TRBD2 may fit D (5 bases each). Trimming left V 4 bases short and J 4 bases short, with 16 bases between. The CDR3 is 16 amino acids. CDR1 is SEHNR, CDR2 FQNEAQ, per germline (reference sequence). This CDR3 is CASSSHRGKGTGELFF. The CDR3 DNA reads as TGTGCCAGCAGCTCCCACCGGGGCAAGGGCACCGGGGAGCTGTTTTTT.

The chain couples TRBV29-1 to TRBJ2-7; tentative D call: TRBD2 (8 bases). CDR1 and CDR2 (germline): SQVTM, ANQGSEA. V was trimmed by 7 bases and J by 4 bases, leaving 14 bases between them. This CDR3 is 12 amino acids long. CDR3 nucleotide sequence: TGCAGCGCCGGGAGGGACAGATACGAGCAGTACTTC. As protein: CSAGRDRYEQYF.

The CDR3 spells CAISDPARGQGYTF. The CDR3 nucleotides are TGTGCCATCAGTGACCCGGCCAGGGGGCAGGGCTACACCTTC. The V gene is TRBV10-3, the J gene TRBJ1-2; 8 bases align to TRBD1. CDR1 is ENHRY, CDR2 SYGVKD, per germline. After removal of 3 bases from V and 8 bases from J, the junction contained 8 bases not matched to a gene. The CDR3 is 14 amino acids.

The rearrangement uses TRBV12-3 or TRBV12-4 and TRBJ2-2; D gene unclear. The CDR3 extends over 14 amino acids. Trimming pared 5 bases from V and 1 base from J, leaving 8 bases between. CDR3 DNA: TGTGCCAGCAGTCCCCTACAGAACACCGGGGAGCTGTTTTTT. The encoded protein is CASSPLQNTGELFF.

The rearrangement links TRBV7-9 to TRBJ1-5; 7 nucleotides match TRBD1. Germline lookup yields CDR1 SEHNR and CDR2 FQNEAQ (reference sequence). The CDR3 length is 13 residues. The trim removed 2 bases at V and 5 bases at J, leaving 0 bases unmatched. The CDR3 protein is CASSLTGDQPQHF. The CDR3 DNA reads TGTGCCAGCAGCTTAACAGGGGATCAGCCCCAGCATTTT.

The chain links TRBV5-1 to TRBJ2-1; 8 bases map to TRBD1. Germline V gene data show CDR1 as SGHRS and CDR2 as YFSETQ. The ends lost 0 bases at V and 6 bases at J; junction bases unmatched: 8. The CDR3 sequence is 16 residues long. The CDR3 sequence is CASSLDPRGRLNEQFF. In DNA form, the CDR3 reads TGCGCCAGCAGCTTGGATCCCAGGGGGCGCCTCAATGAGCAGTTCTTC.

CDR3 sequence reads: CSVGRGDTQYF. The CDR3 nucleotides are TGCAGCGTTGGCCGGGGAGATACGCAGTATTTT. The chain links TRBV29-1 to TRBJ2-3; D possibly corresponds to TRBD2 (5 bases). The CDR3 runs 11 residues. Trimming took 4 bases from V and 5 from J, leaving 7 bases between them. From germline, CDR1 is SQVTM and CDR2 ANQGSEA.

V usage is TRBV12-3 or TRBV12-4 and J usage is TRBJ1-2, with TRBD1 as a possible D gene (6 bases). The CDR3 has 13 residues. V lost 6 bases and J lost 8, with 16 bases in between. The CDR3 loop is CASSLFGGGGYTF. CDR3 DNA: TGTGCCAGCAGCCTCTTCGGAGGGGGAGGCTACACCTTC.

V gene TRBV3-1 combines with J gene TRBJ1-4; the match to TRBD1 covers 8 bases. There are 15 residues in the CDR3. CDR1 is LGHDT, CDR2 YNNKEL, per germline (reference sequence). V was pared by 0 bases and J by 11 bases, with 8 bases of the junction left unmatched. CDR3 nucleotides: TGTGCCAGCAGCCAAGAAGGCCAGGGGGCGAGGAAACTGTTTTTT. Translated: CASSQEGQGARKLFF.

This clonotype appeared once. The V gene is TRBV25-1, the J gene TRBJ2-7, with D uncertain. The V end was cut by 3 bases, the J end by 2 bases, with 11 bases between. The CDR3 covers 14 residues. Per the germline V gene, CDR1 is MGHDK and CDR2 is SYGVNS. CDR3 DNA sequence: TGTGCCAGCAGTGACCCTAGGGCCCCCTACGAGCAGTACTTC. It yields the protein CASSDPRAPYEQYF.

The chain joins TRBV12-3 or TRBV12-4 to TRBJ1-6; D unclear. Trimming removed 6 bases at V and 14 bases at J, with 20 bases between. The length of the CDR3 is 14 residues. The CDR3 coding sequence is TGTGCCAGCAGGGCCCGAGCTTCGGGAGTGACCCTCCACTTT. Its protein is CASRARASGVTLHF.

The chain carries TRBV11-2 and TRBJ1-5, with D perhaps matching TRBD1 (5 bases). There are 15 residues in the CDR3. Trimming removed 5 bases from V and 7 bases from J, with 18 bases in between. CDR1 and CDR2 (germline): SGHAT, FQNNGV. The CDR3 reads CASSPSDGGGQPQHF. CDR3 in DNA: TGTGCCAGCAGCCCTTCCGATGGGGGTGGGCAGCCCCAGCATTTT.

This clonotype appeared a single time. The chain couples TRBV20-1 to TRBJ1-1, with D perhaps TRBD1 (5 bases). V lost 2 bases, J lost 1 base, and 8 bases lay in between. CDR1 DFQATT and CDR2 SNEGSKA come from the germline V gene (reference sequence). This CDR3 comprises 13 residues. CDR3 DNA: TGCAGTGCTAGAAGTGACAGGAACACTGAAGCTTTCTTT. This gives the protein CSARSDRNTEAFF.

This clonotype was seen a few times. CDR3 residues: CASSAGVSNQPQHF. In DNA form, the CDR3 reads TGTGCCAGCAGTGCAGGGGTTAGCAATCAGCCCCAGCATTTT. The chain is built from TRBV2 and TRBJ1-5, with D perhaps matching TRBD1 (6 bases). The ends were cut back, 4 bases at V and 0 bases at J, with 7 bases in the middle. Looked up from germline, CDR1 is SNHLY and CDR2 is FYNNEI. This CDR3 has 14 amino acids.

The rearrangement joins TRBV3-1 to TRBJ2-1, with 7 bases that match TRBD2. This CDR3 region has 12 residues. V was pared by 4 bases and J by 10 bases, with 4 bases of the junction left unmatched. Germline CDR1 and CDR2: LGHDT and YNNKEL (reference sequence). The CDR3 here is CASSPFGREQFF. In DNA, the CDR3 is TGTGCCAGCAGCCCCTTCGGGAGGGAGCAGTTCTTC.

The count of this clonotype is one. The V gene is TRBV6-2 or TRBV6-3, the J gene TRBJ2-7; no firm D call. V was cut by 2 bases and J by 0 bases, with 11 bases left in between. Per germline, CDR1 MNHEY and CDR2 SVGEGT. This CDR3 has 15 residues. This chain's CDR3 is CASSYGTSVSYEQYV. CDR3 sequence (DNA): TGTGCCAGCAGTTACGGCACCTCGGTCTCCTACGAGCAGTACGTC.

The chain joins TRBV5-1 to TRBJ2-3, with 8 bases aligning to TRBD2. In germline, CDR1 is SGHRS, CDR2 YFSETQ. This CDR3 is built from 16 residues. The ends lost 0 bases at V and 0 bases at J; junction bases unmatched: 3. The CDR3: CASSLGSGGSTDTQYF. The CDR3 DNA follows: TGCGCCAGCAGCTTGGGGAGCGGGGGAAGCACAGATACGCAGTATTTT.